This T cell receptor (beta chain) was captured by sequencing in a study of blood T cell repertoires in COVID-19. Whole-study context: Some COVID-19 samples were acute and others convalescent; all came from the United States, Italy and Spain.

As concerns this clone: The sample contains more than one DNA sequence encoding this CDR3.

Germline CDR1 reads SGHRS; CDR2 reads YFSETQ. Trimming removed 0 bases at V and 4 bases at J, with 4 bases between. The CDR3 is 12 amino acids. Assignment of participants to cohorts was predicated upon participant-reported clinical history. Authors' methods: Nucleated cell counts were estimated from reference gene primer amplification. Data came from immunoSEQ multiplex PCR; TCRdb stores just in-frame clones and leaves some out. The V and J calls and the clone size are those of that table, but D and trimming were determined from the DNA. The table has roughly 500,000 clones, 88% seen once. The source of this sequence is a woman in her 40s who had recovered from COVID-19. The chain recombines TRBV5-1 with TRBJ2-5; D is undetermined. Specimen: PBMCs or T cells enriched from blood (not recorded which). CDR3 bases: TGCGCCAGCAGCTTGGCCCGAGAGACCCAGTACTTC. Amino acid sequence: CASSLARETQYF.